Below are 28 T cell receptor beta chains sequenced from a single sample in a study of shared clonotypes between healthy human individuals. Data came from immunoSEQ multiplex PCR; TCRdb stores just in-frame clones and leaves some out. This repertoire shows under 550,000 clones, 90% to 96% found once; its top ten account for approximately 0.06%. Sequencing input: naive CD4+ T cells sorted from blood. The subset denotes: CD45RA+ positively selected. The receptors were sampled from a woman between 25 and 40 years old in good health.

The chain couples TRBV28 to TRBJ1-1, with D possibly matching TRBD1 (6 bases). This CDR3 region has 13 residues. V lost 8 bases, J lost 5 bases, and 15 bases lay in between. CDR1 and CDR2 from the germline V gene are MDHEN and SYDVKM. This CDR3 reads CASRTGAETEAFF. The CDR3 region has the DNA TGTGCCAGCCGAACGGGGGCCGAGACTGAAGCTTTCTTT.

This chain joins TRBV19 and TRBJ1-2; D not certain. Trimming removed 7 bases at V and 4 bases at J, with 7 bases between. The germline gives CDR1 LNHDA, CDR2 SQIVND (reference sequence). The CDR3 contains 11 residues. The CDR3 DNA sequence: TGTGCCAGTACCCCGGGCTATGGCTACACCTTC. This codes for CASTPGYGYTF. Full variable domain (outside the CDR3, taken from reference TRBV19 and TRBJ1-2): DGGITQSPKYLFRKEGQNVTLSCEQNLNHDAMYWYRQDPGQGLRLIYYSQIVNDFQKGDIAEGYSVSREKKESFPLTVTSAQKNPTAFYLCASTPGYGYTFGSGTRLTVV.

The rearrangement links TRBV18 to TRBJ2-5; 8 bases line up with TRBD1. The length of the CDR3 is 16 residues. Germline CDR1 and CDR2: KGHSH and LQKENI. V lost 2 bases and J lost 7; bases outside the gene matches: 12. The CDR3, as DNA: TGTGCCAGCTCACCAGAGCCCCAGGGGGCAATGGGGACCCAGTACTTC. Protein product: CASSPEPQGAMGTQYF. The variable domain in full, completed from reference TRBV18 and TRBJ2-5, reads NAGVMQNPRHLVRRRGQEARLRCSPMKGHSHVYWYRQLPEEGLKFMVYLQKENIIDESGMPKERFSAEFPKEGPSILRIQQVVRGDSAAYFCASSPEPQGAMGTQYFGPGTRLLVL.

The J gene is TRBJ1-5, the V gene TRBV2; 7 nucleotides match TRBD1. CDR3 length: 15 residues. Germline CDR1 is SNHLY and CDR2 is FYNNEI. The trim removed 5 bases at V and 1 base at J, leaving 5 bases unmatched. CDR3 in DNA: TGTGCCAGCAGTTTTAACAGGGGCAGCAATCAGCCCCAGCATTTT. Protein sequence: CASSFNRGSNQPQHF.

This chain connects TRBV19 to TRBJ2-6; no clear D gene. The CDR3 consists of 15 residues. Germline values: CDR1 LNHDA, CDR2 SQIVND (reference sequence). Deletions cut 6 bases from V and 0 bases from J, with 9 bases between. DNA for the CDR3: TGTGCCAGTAGGACGAGACGCTCTGGGGCCAACGTCCTGACTTTC. It specifies CASRTRRSGANVLTF.

This CDR3 is CASSPLTGVYSNQPQHF. In DNA, the CDR3 is TGTGCCAGCAGCCCCCTGACAGGGGTCTATAGCAATCAGCCCCAGCATTTT. The rearrangement uses TRBV28 and TRBJ1-5; 8 nucleotides agree with TRBD1. The length of the CDR3 is 17 residues. Trimming cost V 6 bases and J 0 bases; bases outside gene matches: 10. The germline CDR1 and CDR2 sequences are MDHEN and SYDVKM.

The chain recombines TRBV10-3 with TRBJ1-2; D remains unclear. From germline, CDR1 is ENHRY and CDR2 SYGVKD. The CDR3 is made up of 12 amino acids. The CDR3 reads CASRTEGRGYTF. CDR3 coding DNA: TGTGCTAGTCGGACGGAGGGTCGGGGCTACACCTTC.

The genes are TRBV19 and TRBJ1-1; no clear D. V was pared by 3 bases and J by 5 bases, with 10 bases between. This CDR3 comprises 13 residues. Germline V CDR1 and CDR2: LNHDA, SQIVND (reference sequence). The CDR3 region has the DNA TGTGCCAGTAGTATGGGTGTAGGGACTGAAGCTTTCTTT. It codes for CASSMGVGTEAFF.

The gene calls are TRBV10-3 and TRBJ2-1; TRBD2 matches 16 bases. V lost 6 bases to trimming and J lost 3 bases; unmatched junction nucleotides: 2. The germline CDR1 and CDR2 sequences are ENHRY and SYGVKD. The CDR3 totals 16 residues. CDR3 in DNA: TGTGCCATCAGCGGGACTAGCGGGAGGGGCTACAATGAGCAGTTCTTC. Protein product: CAISGTSGRGYNEQFF.

The chain links TRBV19 to TRBJ2-7; D is unclear. The V and J ends lost 3 bases and 2 bases respectively, with 14 bases between them. Germline lookup yields CDR1 LNHDA and CDR2 SQIVND (reference sequence). There are 15 residues in the CDR3. The DNA for the CDR3 is TGTGCCAGTAGTATTCCCGCAGGTACTACCTACGAGCAGTACTTC. This gives the protein CASSIPAGTTYEQYF.

Here the CDR3 DNA reads TGTGCCAGCAGCCAATCTCTTAACTATGGCTACACCTTC. Protein sequence: CASSQSLNYGYTF. The rearrangement joins TRBV16 to TRBJ1-2; no firm D call. Germline lookup yields CDR1 KGHSY and CDR2 FQNENV. Trimming left V 0 bases short and J 1 base short, with 3 bases between. The CDR3 spans 13 residues.

This clone appeared a single time. The chain uses TRBV19 and TRBJ2-7; D is ambiguous. Germline lookup yields CDR1 LNHDA and CDR2 SQIVND (reference sequence). V was shortened by 3 bases and J by 0 bases, with 12 bases between the two germline ends. The CDR3 is made up of 15 amino acids. The CDR3 region is CASSIEVGVSYEQYF. The CDR3 nucleotides are TGTGCCAGTAGTATTGAGGTTGGGGTCTCCTACGAGCAGTACTTC.

The table lists this clone with a count of one. This chain connects TRBV19 to TRBJ2-7; 10 nucleotides align to TRBD2. V was clipped by 7 bases and J by 2 bases; unmatched bases: 5. Germline CDR1 LNHDA, CDR2 SQIVND (reference sequence). This CDR3 contains 14 residues. The CDR3 sequence is CASTSGSEPYEQYF. The CDR3 region has the DNA TGTGCCAGTACTAGCGGGAGTGAGCCCTACGAGCAGTACTTC.

The genes are TRBV27 and TRBJ2-5, with 12 bases aligning to TRBD1. The junction had 5 bases not matched to a gene; V was cut back by 3 bases and J by 3 bases. Germline V lookup: CDR1 MNHEY, CDR2 SMNVEV (reference sequence). The CDR3 is made up of 16 amino acids. The DNA for the CDR3 is TGTGCCAGCAGTTTTTACGGGACAGGGGGCAAAGAGACCCAGTACTTC. Its protein product is CASSFYGTGGKETQYF.

This rearrangement joins TRBV11-2 to TRBJ2-2; D not certain. Germline lookup yields CDR1 SGHAT and CDR2 FQNNGV. Between the trimmed V and J ends, which lost 3 bases and 4 bases, there was a span of 6 bases. This CDR3 is 13 amino acids long. CDR3 DNA sequence: TGTGCCAGCAGCTTGGCCCCCACCGGGGAGCTGTTTTTT. Amino acid sequence: CASSLAPTGELFF.

Here the CDR3 DNA reads TGCGCCAGCAGCTTCGGGACAGCGAGAGATACGCAGTATTTT. Translated, it gives CASSFGTARDTQYF. The chain couples TRBV5-1 to TRBJ2-3; 7 bases align to TRBD1. Germline CDR1 SGHRS, CDR2 YFSETQ. With 2 bases clipped from V and 5 bases from J, the junction kept 5 bases outside the gene matches. The CDR3 length is 14 residues.

This chain uses TRBV5-1 with TRBJ1-1, with 12 bases fitting TRBD1. After removal of 4 bases from V and 0 bases from J, the junction contained 10 bases not matched to a gene. The germline V gene encodes CDR1 SGHRS and CDR2 YFSETQ. This CDR3 is built from 18 residues. The CDR3 is CASSPRDRGRWVNTEAFF. The CDR3 DNA is TGCGCCAGCAGCCCCCGGGACAGGGGGCGGTGGGTGAACACTGAAGCTTTCTTT.

The chain combines TRBV18 with TRBJ2-7, with D hard to call. The germline CDR1 and CDR2 sequences are KGHSH and LQKENI. V gave up 1 base and J gave up 5 bases, with 15 bases separating them. The CDR3 extends over 15 amino acids. DNA for the CDR3: TGTGCCAGCTCACCACGTAAAAGTCCGTGGGACGAGCAGTACTTC. It encodes CASSPRKSPWDEQYF.

The V gene is TRBV6-5, the J gene TRBJ1-5; weak D call: TRBD1 (6 bases). Germline loops: CDR1 MNHEY, CDR2 SVGAGI. This CDR3 has 15 amino acids. Trimming took 5 bases from V and 4 from J, leaving 15 bases between them. The DNA for the CDR3 is TGTGCCAGCAGTACTATCCAGGGGAGAAATCAGCCCCAGCATTTT. It codes for CASSTIQGRNQPQHF.

The V gene is TRBV7-9, the J gene TRBJ1-1; 8 positions agree with TRBD1. V trimming: 5 bases; J trimming: 5 bases; junction bases outside the gene matches: 7. CDR1 is SEHNR, CDR2 FQNEAQ, per germline (reference sequence). This CDR3 is built from 14 residues. The DNA for the CDR3 is TGTGCCAGCAGCGCCTCAGGGGGCTGGACTGAAGCTTTCTTT. Amino acid sequence: CASSASGGWTEAFF.

The chain carries TRBV28 and TRBJ1-2; the match to TRBD1 covers 12 bases. Germline V gives CDR1 MDHEN, CDR2 SYDVKM. J gave up 6 bases and V 6 bases, and 8 bases lay outside the gene matches. CDR3 length: 15 amino acids. CDR3 sequence reads: CASSRSGTGGDGYTF. The CDR3 bases are TGTGCCAGCAGCCGCTCCGGGACAGGGGGCGATGGCTACACCTTC.

Here the CDR3 reads CASSPLSRLAGVSSADTQYF. The DNA for the CDR3 is TGTGCCAGTAGTCCCCTCTCACGACTAGCGGGAGTGAGTTCTGCAGATACGCAGTATTTT. This rearrangement joins TRBV19 to TRBJ2-3; 12 nucleotides align to TRBD2. The CDR3 is made up of 20 amino acids. The germline gives CDR1 LNHDA, CDR2 SQIVND (reference sequence). The V gene end was trimmed by 5 bases and the J gene end by 4 bases; junction bases not matched to a gene: 19.

The CDR3 DNA sequence: TGTGCCAGCAGGCAAGAAGGGACACCTAATCAGCCCCAGCATTTT. Its protein product is CASRQEGTPNQPQHF. This chain links TRBV6-1 with TRBJ1-5; D perhaps matches TRBD1 (6 bases). Trimming stripped 6 bases from V and 4 bases from J, with 16 bases between. CDR3 length equals 15 residues. Germline V gene sequence: CDR1 MNHNS, CDR2 SASEGT.

CDR3 nucleotide sequence: TGTGCCAGCAGTTACTCGTATGAGGAAAAACTGTTTTTT. Translation gives CASSYSYEEKLFF. The chain employs TRBV6-5 and TRBJ1-4, with D hard to call. Germline loops: CDR1 MNHEY, CDR2 SVGAGI. The CDR3 sequence is 13 residues long. V was cut by 0 bases and J by 8 bases, with 7 bases left in between.

This chain connects TRBV6-1 to TRBJ2-7; D gene ambiguous. This CDR3 contains 11 residues. CDR1 and CDR2 (germline): MNHNS, SASEGT. Trimming left V 9 bases short and J 6 bases short, with 12 bases between. The CDR3 loop reads CASHKGFEQYF. CDR3 bases: TGTGCCAGTCACAAAGGCTTCGAGCAGTACTTC.

The rearrangement links TRBV10-1 to TRBJ2-3, with D maybe TRBD2 (5 bases). V was cut by 6 bases and J by 3 bases, with 10 bases left in between. This CDR3 contains 13 residues. CDR1 and CDR2 from the germline V gene are WNHNN and SYGVQD (reference sequence). CDR3 bases: TGCGCCAGCAGCGGGAAGCGGACAGATACGCAGTATTTT. This sequence encodes CASSGKRTDTQYF.

This sequence joins TRBV27 and TRBJ1-4; 11 positions match TRBD1. The CDR3 is made up of 19 amino acids. J gave up 7 bases and V 0 bases, and 13 bases lay outside the gene matches. The germline V gene encodes CDR1 MNHEY and CDR2 SMNVEV (reference sequence). This chain's CDR3 is CASSLSTGQGATVFEKLFF. DNA of the CDR3: TGTGCCAGCAGTTTATCGACTGGACAGGGGGCCACAGTTTTTGAAAAACTGTTTTTT.

The V gene is TRBV5-6, the J gene TRBJ1-5; D call uncertain. Germline CDR1 is SGHDT and CDR2 is YYEEEE. This CDR3 comprises 16 residues. The V end lost 1 base, the J end lost 2 bases, and 13 bases lay between the germline ends. CDR3 DNA sequence: TGTGCCAGCAGCTTGCGCGGTGCAAGTGGCAATCAGCCCCAGCATTTT. Translated, it gives CASSLRGASGNQPQHF.